This T cell receptor beta chain emerged from a study of long-term antiretroviral therapy in people with HIV. Findings and caveats of the study: Blood draws took place between about 2004 and 2017 and possibly involved older ART regimens. Against controls, HIV repertoires showed narrower ranges of CDR3 length.

Two or more post-ART PBMC samples, plus at least one pre-ART sample, were available for each donor. CDR3 size: 12 residues. At survey level, the immunoSEQ assay was run in its v3.0 version. The method was immunoSEQ multiplex PCR; TCRdb's version includes in-frame clones alone and lacks a portion of them. In the table there are approximately 11,000 clones, about 80% of which are singletons. Comment on this clone: The target antigen is unknown.

The specimen was unsorted PBMCs, collected at the start of antiretroviral therapy, before treatment. The clonotype comes from a man under 40 with HIV. The chain is built from TRBV7-5 and TRBJ1-1. TRBV7-5 corresponds to a pseudogene. The CDR3 is CARSLGCPEAFF. The CDR3 bases are TGTGCCAGAAGCTTAGGATGCCCTGAAGCTTTCTTT.